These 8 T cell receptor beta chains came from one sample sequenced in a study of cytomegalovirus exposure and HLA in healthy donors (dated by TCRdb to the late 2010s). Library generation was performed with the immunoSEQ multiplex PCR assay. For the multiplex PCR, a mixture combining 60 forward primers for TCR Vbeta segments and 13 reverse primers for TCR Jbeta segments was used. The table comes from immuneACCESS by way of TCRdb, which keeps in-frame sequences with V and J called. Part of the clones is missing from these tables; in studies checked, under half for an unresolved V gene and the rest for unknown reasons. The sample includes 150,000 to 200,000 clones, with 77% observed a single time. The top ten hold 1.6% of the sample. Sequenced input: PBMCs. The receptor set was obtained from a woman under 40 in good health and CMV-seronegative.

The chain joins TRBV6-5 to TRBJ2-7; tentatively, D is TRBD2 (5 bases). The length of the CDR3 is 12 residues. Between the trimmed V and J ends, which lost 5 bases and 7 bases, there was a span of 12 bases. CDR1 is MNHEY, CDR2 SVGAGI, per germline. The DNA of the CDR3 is TGTGCCAGCAGTCCCGGACTCCCAGAGCAGTACTTC. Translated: CASSPGLPEQYF.

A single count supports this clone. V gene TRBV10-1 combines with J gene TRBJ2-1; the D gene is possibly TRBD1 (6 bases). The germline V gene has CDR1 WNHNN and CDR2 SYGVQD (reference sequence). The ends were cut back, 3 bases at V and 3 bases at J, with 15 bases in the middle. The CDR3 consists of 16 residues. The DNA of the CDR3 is TGCGCCAGCAGTGATGGCAGAGGGGGTCGCTACAATGAGCAGTTCTTC. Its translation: CASSDGRGGRYNEQFF.

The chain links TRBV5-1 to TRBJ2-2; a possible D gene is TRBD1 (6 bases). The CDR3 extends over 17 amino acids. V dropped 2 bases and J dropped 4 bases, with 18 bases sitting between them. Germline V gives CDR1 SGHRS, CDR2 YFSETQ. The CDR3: CASSFRRQAVGTGELFF. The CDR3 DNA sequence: TGCGCCAGCAGCTTTCGCCGACAGGCGGTGGGCACCGGGGAGCTGTTTTTT.

The CDR3 DNA follows: TGTGCCAGTAGCCCCGATCAGAAGAGGTGGGTGGTCGCCACTGAAGCTTTCTTT. Its translation is CASSPDQKRWVVATEAFF. The V gene is TRBV19, the J gene TRBJ1-1; no firm D call. This CDR3 is built from 18 residues. V shed 6 bases and J shed 4 bases, with 27 bases lying between them. Germline V lookup: CDR1 LNHDA, CDR2 SQIVND (reference sequence).

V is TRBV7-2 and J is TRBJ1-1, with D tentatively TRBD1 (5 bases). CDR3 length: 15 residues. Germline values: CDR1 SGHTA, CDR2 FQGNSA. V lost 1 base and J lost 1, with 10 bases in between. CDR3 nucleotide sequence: TGTGCCAGCAGCTTAGTTTCCGGGGGGAACACTGAAGCTTTCTTT. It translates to CASSLVSGGNTEAFF.

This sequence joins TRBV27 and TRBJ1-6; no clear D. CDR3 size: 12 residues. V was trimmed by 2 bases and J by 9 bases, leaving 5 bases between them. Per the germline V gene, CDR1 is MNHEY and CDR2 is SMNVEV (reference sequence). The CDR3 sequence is CASSLAASPLHF. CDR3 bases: TGTGCCAGCAGTTTAGCGGCTTCACCCCTCCACTTT.

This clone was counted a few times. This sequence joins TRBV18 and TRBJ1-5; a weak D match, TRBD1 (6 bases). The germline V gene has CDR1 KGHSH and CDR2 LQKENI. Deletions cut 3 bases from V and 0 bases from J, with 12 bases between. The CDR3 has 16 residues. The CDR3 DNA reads TGTGCCAGCTCACCCAGACGGGACACTAGCAATCAGCCCCAGCATTTT. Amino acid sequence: CASSPRRDTSNQPQHF.

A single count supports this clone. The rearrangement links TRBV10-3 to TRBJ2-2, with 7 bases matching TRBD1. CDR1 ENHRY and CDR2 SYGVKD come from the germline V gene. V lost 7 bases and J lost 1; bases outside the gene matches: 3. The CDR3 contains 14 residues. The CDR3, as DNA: TGTGCCATCAAGGGGACAGAGAACACCGGGGAGCTGTTTTTT. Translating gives CAIKGTENTGELFF.